The TCR beta chain described here comes from a study of CD8 T cells in ankylosing spondylitis. The CDR3 has 16 amino acids. Germline trimming cut 5 bases from V and 6 bases from J; bases unmatched to any gene: 10. Germline values: CDR1 SGHTA, CDR2 FQGTGA. Study results and caveats: Among TCR beta sequences, a motif of eight highly homologous variants appeared characteristic of ankylosing spondylitis blood. According to the report, clones linked to the disease were significantly enriched in matched synovial fluid samples taken from ankylosing spondylitis patients. Earlier work had already found some motif variants in reactive arthritis synovial fluid and blood.

Each CDR3 protein is one row after TCRdb ran MiXCR on the 5' RACE reads. The sample holds roughly 170,000 distinct CDR3 sequences, 9.5% to 10% seen once. This clonotype turned up a few times. Its antigen remains unidentified. The origin of this receptor is a female donor with ankylosing spondylitis or in good health (not recorded which). The genes are TRBV7-3 and TRBJ2-1, with TRBD1 identical over 10 bases. Sequenced sample: blood, either unsorted or a sorted T cell fraction (not recorded which). The chain's CDR3 is CASSPGTGVGVNEQFF. The DNA for the CDR3 is TGTGCCAGCAGCCCTGGGACAGGGGTAGGTGTCAATGAGCAGTTCTTC.